Listed here are 5 T cell receptor beta chains from one sample, sequenced in a study of shared clonotypes between healthy human individuals. Clones were read by immunoSEQ multiplex PCR, and TCRdb kept only the in-frame ones, dropping some. This table holds 470,000 or so clones, 81% found once. Sequencing was carried out using PBMCs. These receptor sequences come from a woman between 40 and 55 years old in good health. Some clones in this sample may be carry-over from other donors' samples.

The chain joins TRBV14 to TRBJ2-3; D remains ambiguous. CDR3 length equals 14 residues. Deletions cut 0 bases from V and 1 base from J, with 5 bases between. The germline V gene has CDR1 SGHDN and CDR2 FVKESK. As DNA, the CDR3 is TGTGCCAGCAGCCAAGAATACCGCACAGATACGCAGTATTTT. Translated: CASSQEYRTDTQYF.

J is TRBJ2-2 and V is TRBV7-9; tentative D call: TRBD2 (6 bases). Germline CDR1 and CDR2: SEHNR and FQNEAQ (reference sequence). The CDR3 is 14 residues long. Trimming shortened V by 8 bases and J by 2 bases, and 12 bases separated the two germline ends. CDR3 sequence (DNA): TGTGCCAGCCCGGGACTTCCAAACACCGGGGAGCTGTTTTTT. It translates to CASPGLPNTGELFF.

Remarks on this clone: The sample has other DNA sequences that encode this CDR3 too. V gene TRBV18 combines with J gene TRBJ2-1, with 12 bases matching TRBD2. The ends lost 3 bases at V and 4 bases at J; junction bases unmatched: 7. CDR3 length: 17 residues. Germline-derived CDR1 and CDR2 are KGHSH and LQKENI. CDR3 sequence: CASSPRGTSGSYNEQFF. The CDR3 region has the DNA TGTGCCAGCTCACCGCGGGGGACTAGCGGGTCATACAATGAGCAGTTCTTC.

The V gene is TRBV28, the J gene TRBJ1-1; a possible D gene is TRBD1 (6 bases). The CDR3 consists of 11 residues. The V gene's germline CDR1 is MDHEN and CDR2 SYDVKM. The ends were cut back, 8 bases at V and 5 bases at J, with 9 bases in the middle. CDR3 loop: CASQGWTEAFF. In DNA form, the CDR3 reads TGTGCCAGCCAGGGGTGGACTGAAGCTTTCTTT.

Note on this clone: A far larger clone is one nucleotide away, so this likely arose from a read error. Additional DNA sequences in this sample encode the identical CDR3. The genes are TRBV4-2 and TRBJ1-5; tentatively, D is TRBD1 (6 bases). CDR1 and CDR2 from the germline V gene are LGHNA and YNFKEQ. The length of the CDR3 is 15 residues. The CDR3 sequence: CASSQDEGGHQPQHF. As DNA, the CDR3 is TGTGCCAGCAGCCAAGATGAGGGGGGCCATCAGCCTCAGCATTTT.